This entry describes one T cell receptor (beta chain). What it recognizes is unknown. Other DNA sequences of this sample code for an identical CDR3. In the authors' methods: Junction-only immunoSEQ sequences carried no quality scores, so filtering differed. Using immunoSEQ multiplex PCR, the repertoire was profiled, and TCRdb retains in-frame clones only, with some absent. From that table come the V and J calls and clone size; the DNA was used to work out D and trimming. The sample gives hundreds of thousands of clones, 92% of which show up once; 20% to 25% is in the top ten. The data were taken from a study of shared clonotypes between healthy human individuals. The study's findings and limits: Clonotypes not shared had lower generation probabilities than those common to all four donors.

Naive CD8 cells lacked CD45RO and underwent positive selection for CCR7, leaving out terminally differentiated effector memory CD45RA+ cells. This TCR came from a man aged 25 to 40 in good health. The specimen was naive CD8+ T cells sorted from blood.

In nucleotides, the CDR3 is TGCAGCGTTGAAGGTTTAGCGGGAGAGAATGAGCAGTTCTTC. Amino acid sequence: CSVEGLAGENEQFF. The gene calls are TRBV29-1 and TRBJ2-1, with 9 bases matching TRBD2. The CDR3 has 14 amino acids. CDR1 is SQVTM and CDR2 is ANQGSEA in the germline V gene. With V trimmed by 1 base and J by 7 bases, 5 bases remained unmatched.